A single sample is the source of the 4 T cell receptor beta chains below, sequenced in a study of cytomegalovirus exposure and HLA in healthy donors. Amplification used 60 Vbeta primers and 13 Jbeta primers. Only in-frame clones appear in the TCRdb table, and some are missing; sequencing was by immunoSEQ multiplex PCR. The sample holds about 100,000 clones, roughly three quarters seen once. The source material was PBMCs. These receptors came from a female donor in good health and CMV-seropositive.

The chain carries TRBV7-2 and TRBJ1-1; 8 nucleotides match TRBD1. Germline V CDR1 and CDR2: SGHTA, FQGNSA. Germline trimming cut 5 bases from V and 4 bases from J; bases unmatched to any gene: 15. The CDR3 has 17 amino acids. The CDR3 region is CASSPGQGGGLFTEAFF. Written as DNA, the CDR3 is TGTGCCAGCAGCCCTGGACAGGGAGGGGGTTTGTTCACTGAAGCTTTCTTT.

V is TRBV27 and J is TRBJ1-3; TRBD1 matches at 8 bases. The V and J ends lost 5 bases and 4 bases, in that order; junction bases with no gene match: 10. There are 16 residues in the CDR3. Per the germline V gene, CDR1 is MNHEY and CDR2 is SMNVEV (reference sequence). The CDR3 here is CASSARQGISGNTIYF. In nucleotides, the CDR3 is TGTGCCAGCAGTGCTCGACAGGGGATTTCGGGAAACACCATATATTTT.

This chain uses TRBV11-2 with TRBJ2-3, with TRBD2 as a possible D gene (6 bases). Between the trimmed V and J ends, which lost 5 bases and 2 bases, there was a span of 14 bases. This CDR3 comprises 15 residues. The germline V gene has CDR1 SGHAT and CDR2 FQNNGV. The CDR3 reads CASSPVGGLTDTQYF. The CDR3, as DNA: TGTGCCAGCAGCCCCGTTGGAGGGCTCACAGATACGCAGTATTTT.

This clone was counted once. The V and J genes are TRBV7-7 and TRBJ2-3; 14 bases map to TRBD2. Germline-derived CDR1 and CDR2 are SSHAT and FNYEAQ (reference sequence). This CDR3 comprises 16 residues. V shed 5 bases, J shed 8 bases, and the junction held 9 bases outside the gene matches. The CDR3 nucleotides read TGTGCCAGCAGCCCAGGGACTAGCGGGGGAAAGGGTACGCAGTATTTT. It is translated as CASSPGTSGGKGTQYF. The full variable domain, with the rest looked up from reference TRBV7-7 and TRBJ2-3, is GAGVSQSPRYKVTKRGQDVTLRCDPISSHATLYWYQQALGQGPEFLTYFNYEAQPDKSGLPSDRFSAERPEGSISTLTIQRTEQRDSAMYRCASSPGTSGGKGTQYFGPGTRLTVL.